These 10 T cell receptor beta chains came from one sample sequenced in a study of CXCR3-negative and CXCR3-positive naive CD8 T cells. 5' RACE that incorporated UMI labels was used to prepare the TRB cDNA libraries. TCRdb reanalyzed the 5' RACE reads and collapses them to one entry per CDR3 protein, without DNA. Its table records over 20,000 distinct CDR3 sequences. The sequenced material came from memory CD8+ T cells from blood. Source of these receptors: a human donor in good health. Some clones in this sample may be carry-over from other donors' samples.

V usage is TRBV6-4 and J usage is TRBJ2-2; TCRdb's D call of TRBD1 is untestable without DNA. CDR1 is MRHNA and CDR2 is SNTAGT in the germline V gene. The CDR3 has 15 amino acids. The CDR3 region is CASRGGTANTGELFF.

The J gene is TRBJ1-6, the V gene TRBV13. The CDR3 runs 18 residues. Germline CDR1 reads PRHDT; CDR2 reads FYEKMQ (reference sequence). CDR3 region: CASSLGEGKPNSISPLHF. Full variable domain (missing parts from reference TRBV13 and TRBJ1-6): AAGVIQSPRHLIKEKRETATLKCYPIPRHDTVYWYQQGPGQDPQFLISFYEKMQSDKGSIPDRFSAQQFSDYHSELNMSSLELGDSALYFCASSLGEGKPNSISPLHFGNGTRLTVT.

This chain uses TRBV9 with TRBJ2-1; TCRdb proposes TRBD2, but this gene call is untestable without DNA. CDR1 SGDLS and CDR2 YYNGEE come from the germline V gene. CDR3 length: 17 amino acids. CDR3 loop: CASSVDNSGGRYNEQFF. The entire variable domain, with the rest obtained from reference TRBV9 and TRBJ2-1, is as follows: DSGVTQTPKHLITATGQRVTLRCSPRSGDLSVYWYQQSLDQGLQFLIQYYNGEERAKGNILERFSAQQFPDLHSELNLSSLELGDSALYFCASSVDNSGGRYNEQFFGPGTRLTVL.

This chain uses TRBV20-1 with TRBJ1-5. CDR1 is DFQATT and CDR2 is SNEGSKA in the germline V gene (reference sequence). The CDR3 is 15 residues long. CDR3 loop: CSALPAGSEIQPQHF.

V gene TRBV2 combines with J gene TRBJ2-3; TCRdb gives TRBD1 as the D gene, but with no DNA this cannot be confirmed. CDR3 length equals 16 residues. CDR1 is SNHLY, CDR2 FYNNEI, per germline. CDR3 sequence: CASSEAYGGSGDTQYF.

V gene TRBV29-1 combines with J gene TRBJ2-2. The CDR3 totals 12 residues. Looked up from germline, CDR1 is SQVTM and CDR2 is ANQGSEA. The CDR3 loop is CSVVLGTGELFF.

This chain connects TRBV5-1 to TRBJ2-2; TCRdb names TRBD1, which stays unverified in the absence of DNA. Per germline, CDR1 SGHRS and CDR2 YFSETQ. This CDR3 comprises 15 residues. The CDR3 here is CASSLGTGVTGELFF.

The chain has TRBV7-9 and TRBJ2-7; TCRdb reports TRBD1, a call that lacks DNA to check it against. CDR3 length: 15 residues. Per the germline V gene, CDR1 is SEHNR and CDR2 is FQNEAQ (reference sequence). CDR3 sequence reads: CASSFPGRDRYEQYF.

The V call is TRBV6-5, the J call TRBJ2-1; there is no DNA to check the TCRdb D call of TRBD2. The germline CDR1 and CDR2 sequences are MNHEY and SVGAGI. The CDR3 has 20 residues. CDR3 loop: CASSYGGTSGGAYSYNEQFF.

The V call is TRBV7-9, the J call TRBJ1-1. In germline, CDR1 is SEHNR, CDR2 FQNEAQ (reference sequence). The CDR3 loop spans 12 amino acids. The CDR3 spells CASSSMNTEAFF.